This TCR beta chain was recorded in a study of blood T cell repertoires in COVID-19. Germline values: CDR1 SGHTA, CDR2 FQGNSA. There are 14 residues in the CDR3. Trimming shortened V by 2 bases and J by 8 bases, and 13 bases separated the two germline ends. Produced via immunoSEQ multiplex PCR; TCRdb's table is partial and in-frame only. The table has 200,000 or so clones, about 91% seen once. This clone was seen once. The rearrangement joins TRBV7-2 to TRBJ2-1, with a tentative D call TRBD2 (5 bases). The sequence derives from a woman between 35 and 50 years old with acute COVID-19. The specimen was PBMCs or T cells enriched from blood (not recorded which). The CDR3 sequence is CASSLFLAGDEQFF. Here the CDR3 DNA reads TGTGCCAGCAGCTTATTCCTAGCTGGAGATGAGCAGTTCTTC. Looking up the rest from reference TRBV7-2 and TRBJ2-1 gives the full variable domain: GAGVSQSPSNKVTEKGKDVELRCDPISGHTALYWYRQSLGQGLEFLIYFQGNSAPDKSGLPSDRFSAERTGGSVSTLTIQRTQQEDSAVYLCASSLFLAGDEQFFGPGTRLTVL.